This T cell receptor (beta chain) was sequenced during a study of blood T cell repertoires in COVID-19. Here immunoSEQ multiplex PCR was the method, and the copy in TCRdb shows in-frame clones only, minus some. The sample has about 320,000 clones, roughly nine tenths seen once. Participants reported their clinical history, and cohort assignment relied on those reports. Cohort 3 donors counted as recovered after two negative PCRs, clearance, or resolved symptoms. A remark on this clone: Other DNA sequences from this sample encode an identical CDR3 as well.

This clonotype was obtained from a man aged 55-75 years who had recovered from COVID-19. Sequencing input: PBMCs or T cells enriched from blood (not recorded which).

CDR3 DNA sequence: TGCGCCAGCAGCTTGGCGGGTATTCCTTCACCCCTCCACTTT. The encoded protein is CASSLAGIPSPLHF. The chain couples TRBV5-1 to TRBJ1-6; D is ambiguous. The V end was cut by 0 bases, the J end by 9 bases, with 10 bases between. Germline V CDR1 and CDR2: SGHRS, YFSETQ. This CDR3 spans 14 amino acids.